This T cell receptor beta chain is drawn from a study of OX40 agonist ivuxolimab in advanced cancers. In the study overall: Dose-escalation patients were diagnosed with hepatocellular carcinoma, melanoma, renal cell cancer or head and neck cancer.

Using immunoSEQ multiplex PCR, the repertoire was profiled, and TCRdb retains in-frame clones only, with some absent. The table lists approximately 60,000 clones, more than 90% of them singletons. Germline CDR1 reads SNHLY; CDR2 reads FYNNEI. The CDR3 totals 13 residues. Trimming stripped 6 bases from V and 3 bases from J, with 10 bases between. The sequence came from an adult with an advanced solid tumor such as melanoma, head and neck, liver or kidney cancer. This specimen was CD4+ or CD8+ T cells sorted from blood, taken in a trial of the OX40 agonist ivuxolimab. The chain combines TRBV2 with TRBJ2-3, with D unclear. The CDR3 coding sequence is TGTGCCAGCAGAATGGGTTGGACAGATACGCAGTATTTT. Its translation is CASRMGWTDTQYF.